This record covers a single T cell receptor (beta chain). The antigen it binds to is not known. No much larger clonotype is one base removed from it; base qualities were not supplied. This sample is drawn from a study of cytomegalovirus exposure and HLA in healthy donors (TCRdb year 2017). Concerning the study at large: An earlier analysis of roughly 630 of the donors reported 250 to 300 Gb of sequence data and about 100 million unique TCR beta sequences from 150 million to 200 million T cells. A later genetic analysis took genome-wide SNP genotypes for 398 of the 666 donors and used that subset as a discovery cohort. Along with the roughly 700-subject first cohort, a separate validation cohort of over a hundred different subjects was used. Donor age, sex, ethnicity and CMV serostatus were compiled alongside the repertoire data. Among the roughly 380 genotyped donors, around 81% belonged to the genetic ancestry cluster associated with self-reported Caucasian donors. Typing coverage differed by locus: A, B, C, DRB1 and DQB1 were typed in roughly 629-630 donors, DQA1 in 522, DPA1 in 600 to 610, and DPB1 in approximately 450. The study aimed to test whether cataloging public T cell receptors could reveal signatures of past pathogen exposure. To predict cytomegalovirus infection status, the study brought together high-throughput TCR immunosequencing, statistical association of individual TCRs with disease status, and machine learning. About 300 gigabases of sequencing data and tens of millions of unique TCR sequences were included in an early release covering several hundred HLA-typed donors. Four to six DR-DQ haplotypes were handled as single units for association and clustering, since linkage in the cohort was strong. Every repertoire in the discovery cohort had been generated on one and the same sequencing platform. HLA typing included class I and class II loci at four-digit resolution. To study patterns of TCR occurrence, a later analysis re-analyzed previously published TCR beta repertoires from around 670 donors and added high-resolution HLA genotyping. Among several hundred genotyped donors of the cohort, an average of approximately 240,000 unique TCR beta nucleotide sequences was sequenced per donor, of which about 20% were non-productive. The study used immunosequencing to profile the T cell repertoires of 670 or so subjects and linked those repertoires to cytomegalovirus serostatus. An earlier analysis of several hundred of the donors used high-throughput TCR beta sequencing to judge whether each TCR beta V gene segment behaved as functional or pseudogenic. Rather than using new phenotypic data, the later analysis identified candidate immune exposures from TCR beta sequences and from how often those sequences occurred across donors.

Cut back by 6 bases and 0 bases, the V and J ends lie 9 bases apart. The germline V gene provides CDR1 SGHAT and CDR2 FQNNGV. From its cysteine to its phenylalanine, the CDR3 spans 14 amino acids. Only CDR3 DNA remains: 42 bases, in frame from the first base. Overall results and qualifications from the work: A later analysis found that most CMV-associated TCR beta chains appeared HLA-restricted, with HLA associations seemingly driven largely by CMV exposure. CMV serostatus was the only immune exposure information available for the cohort. The earlier analysis of 450 to 700 of the donors excluded some 15 rarely observed V segments, including chromosome 9 orphons, because counts were too low. The study gave a list of some 150 TCR beta chains associated with cytomegalovirus. V-gene and J-gene trimming of TCR beta chains was associated with a missense DCLRE1C variant in a later genetic analysis, and the association was replicated in an independent cohort. Correlated functional status among segregating V segments might be attributable to linkage disequilibrium, but an unknown experimental factor could not be ruled out. Most TCR sequences were observed very rarely across donors, whereas some public TCRs were present in many individuals. A further reported finding was that TCR beta sequences accurately predicted the HLA-A and HLA-B alleles for most subjects in the first cohort. In both the original and validation cohorts, the classifier was reported to diagnose cytomegalovirus status with high specificity and sensitivity. A later analysis reported that several top co-occurrence clusters appeared linked to parvovirus B19, influenza, CMV and Epstein-Barr virus. The 87-base-pair reads could not distinguish some IMGT-functional V segments, including TRBV6-2 and TRBV6-3, so those segments were excluded. In a later genetic analysis, fewer N-insertions in productive TCRs were reported among donors in an Asian-associated ancestry cluster than the 666-donor mean. Because some donors lacked HLA typing at each locus, the association tests relied only on the typed subset. This cohort had only TCR beta chains sequenced, and the lack of alpha or paired-chain data limited which features could be detected. The sequencing pipeline was judged likely to have produced a cluster of highly shared sequence variants as a technical artifact. An earlier analysis of some 560 of the donors showed that most TCR beta V segments appeared in productive rearrangements either about 90% or about 30% of the time, which broadly matched IMGT annotations. In vitro tests confirmed that a few of the cytomegalovirus-associated TCR beta chains recognize cytomegalovirus antigens. Specific HLA alleles were associated with 16,951 TCR beta sequences at a false discovery rate of 0.05 in a later analysis. It was suggested by the authors that the approach could potentially be generalized to other disease states and immunological phenotypes. The presence/absence analyses assumed that sequencing depth was roughly uniform across donors, and that assumption may not be true. According to a later analysis, TCR association rates differed among HLA loci, with DRB1 alleles showing the most associated TCRs and HLA-C alleles showing the fewest. A later analysis found that HLA-associated TCR beta chains were more clonally expanded and had lower generation probabilities than equally common non-associated chains. When HLA alleles, especially DR and DQ, strongly co-occurred, TCR associations were difficult to assign to individual alleles.

Receptor amplification or capture employed the immunoSEQ multiplex PCR assay. A mixture of 60 forward primers for TCR Vbeta segments and 13 reverse primers for TCR Jbeta segments was used in the multiplex PCR. The CDR3 region of rearranged TCR beta genes was amplified from genomic DNA by a multiplex PCR assay. The amplified TCR beta libraries were sequenced on the Illumina HiSeq System as 87-base-pair reads. From the authors' description of their analysis: Across the 500 to 750 repertoires, a later analysis counted 75 million to 90 million unique TCR beta chains, about 10 million of which were shared by at least two donors. A nearest-neighbor algorithm error-corrected the raw reads and collapsed the reads into unique sequences, merging closely related sequences to remove PCR and sequencing errors. Alignment of CDR3 sequences to IMGT reference sequences was used to assign V, D and J gene segments. For a sequence to be retained, at least a six-nucleotide match to both a V gene segment and a J gene segment was required. A rearrangement counted as productive if the CDR3 had no stop codons and remained in frame with V and J, and every other rearrangement counted as non-productive. CDR3 was defined by IMGT convention, running from the second conserved V-encoded cysteine to the conserved J-encoded phenylalanine. The earlier analysis of 500 to 750 of the donors excluded any sequence lacking an unambiguous match to a single V gene segment. In an earlier analysis of about 590 of the donors, a V segment was called functional when productive rearrangements were above 56.7%, and segregating when the standard deviation between donors exceeded 5%. A statistical classification framework was built for diagnosing cytomegalovirus status from the catalog of TCR beta chain sequences. In a later analysis, V and J genes were assigned by comparing TCR nucleotide sequences against IMGT/GENE-DB human TR gene sequences. A later analysis assigned CDR3 sequences and most-parsimonious VDJ recombination scenarios with the TCRdist pipeline. In a later analysis, each TCR beta chain was defined by its CDR3 amino acid sequence together with its V-gene family, and reads without a unique V-gene family were excluded. A later analysis removed 450 to 600 highly shared, low-generation-probability nucleotide sequences to deal with suspected cross-contamination and a sequencing artifact. In a later analysis, a clonal expansion index was calculated for each public chain from normalized within-repertoire ranks of inferred template counts. Generation probabilities in a later analysis came from a VDJ recombination model fitted to out-of-frame rearrangements, and those results were checked against IGoR. A later analysis scored TCR-TCR, TCR-HLA and TCR-CMV co-occurrence with hypergeometric tests, applying a repertoire-size bias correction to TCR pairs. A later analysis estimated false discovery rates by permuting HLA or CMV assignments 20 times. In a later analysis, co-occurring TCRs were grouped using DBSCAN, with TCRdist sequence similarity added in when clustering inside HLA-allele-positive subsets. Repertoires with fewer than 30,000 or more than 120,000 public chains were left out of co-occurrence clustering, as were a few repertoires with anomalous nucleotide sharing. This immuneACCESS table, as held by TCRdb, lists in-frame sequences with V and J called but not all clones. Of the missing ones, under half trace to an unresolved V gene in checked studies; the others have no known cause. V, J and clone size derive from that table, while D and trimming were established from the DNA sequence. This sample gives about 180,000 clones in total; roughly 87% of them show up just once. The top ten clonotypes cover over 1.5% of the sample.

In total, just over 650 healthy bone marrow donors made up the cohort. All cohort members were sampled while nominally healthy, although unrecorded immune exposures were likely present. The donor tested CMV seronegative and was one of the 352 seronegative cohort members. A peripheral blood sample was provided by each donor, and peripheral blood mononuclear cells were used for TCR beta sequencing. Genomic DNA extraction from the blood cell samples was performed with the Qiagen DNeasy Blood Extraction Kit. This TCR derives from a man between 40 and 49 years old in good health and CMV-seronegative. Here the chain combines TRBV11-2 and TRBJ1-3; TRBD1 might be the D gene, on 5 matching bases. The sequencing sample was made of PBMCs. This receptor carries the CDR3 CASRWRGSGNTIYF. The nucleotides read TGTGCCAGCAGATGGAGGGGCTCTGGAAACACCATATATTTT.